The next 16 T cell receptor beta chains were all read from a single sample in a study of cytomegalovirus exposure and HLA in healthy donors. PCR used 60 Vbeta primers and 13 Jbeta primers. Repertoires were generated with immunoSEQ multiplex PCR, while TCRdb's copy carries only in-frame clones and drops some. The sample holds approximately 190,000 clones, 70% to 80% seen once. The sample comprised PBMCs. The receptors were gathered from a woman younger than 45 in good health and CMV-seropositive.

This chain joins TRBV7-9 and TRBJ2-4; weak D call: TRBD2 (7 bases). The CDR3 length is 17 residues. Trimming left V 5 bases short and J 5 bases short, with 22 bases between. Germline CDR1 reads SEHNR; CDR2 reads FQNEAQ (reference sequence). CDR3 in DNA: TGTGCCAGCAGCCGATCGAGGGCGGCGGGGGCCCAAAACATTCAGTACTTC. Residues: CASSRSRAAGAQNIQYF.

This sequence joins TRBV6-1 and TRBJ1-4, with TRBD1 identical over 7 bases. The CDR3 length is 14 residues. Germline V gene sequence: CDR1 MNHNS, CDR2 SASEGT. Trimming removed 3 bases from V and 3 bases from J; junction bases left unmatched: 1. The DNA for the CDR3 is TGTGCCAGCAGTGAGGGGACAGCTAATGAAAAACTGTTTTTT. It codes for CASSEGTANEKLFF.

The CDR3 loop is CASRPGGGGNEKLFF. CDR3 DNA sequence: TGTGCCAGCCGCCCCGGGGGGGGAGGGAATGAAAAACTGTTTTTT. This sequence joins TRBV7-2 and TRBJ1-4; perhaps TRBD1 as D (5 bases). The CDR3 runs 15 residues. Germline CDR1 SGHTA, CDR2 FQGNSA. Between the trimmed V and J ends, which lost 8 bases and 5 bases, there was a span of 18 bases.

The chain links TRBV7-9 to TRBJ1-3; 9 bases fit TRBD1. The CDR3 is made up of 17 amino acids. The V gene end was trimmed by 4 bases and the J gene end by 4 bases; junction bases not matched to a gene: 11. Germline lookup yields CDR1 SEHNR and CDR2 FQNEAQ (reference sequence). The CDR3 nucleotides read TGTGCCAGCAGCTCCACGGGGGACAGGGAAGTCGGAAACACCATATATTTT. Encoded protein: CASSSTGDREVGNTIYF. Looking up the rest from reference TRBV7-9 and TRBJ1-3 gives the full variable domain: DTGVSQNPRHKITKRGQNVTFRCDPISEHNRLYWYRQTLGQGPEFLTYFQNEAQLEKSRLLSDRFSAERPKGSFSTLEIQRTEQGDSAMYLCASSSTGDREVGNTIYFGEGSWLTVV.

The V call is TRBV25-1, the J call TRBJ2-7; no clear D. V was cut by 6 bases and J by 4 bases, with 19 bases left in between. Germline assignment: CDR1 MGHDK and CDR2 SYGVNS. There are 15 residues in the CDR3. The CDR3 DNA reads as TGTGCCAGCAGCCCCGACCCCTCTAGGTCTTACGAGCAGTACTTC. It translates to CASSPDPSRSYEQYF.

The chain employs TRBV30 and TRBJ2-1; possible D gene TRBD2, 5 bases. Germline V gives CDR1 GTSNPN, CDR2 SVGIG (reference sequence). The ends were cut back, 3 bases at V and 0 bases at J, with 9 bases in the middle. The CDR3 is 14 residues long. CDR3: CAWSPGLSYNEQFF. CDR3 DNA: TGTGCCTGGAGCCCAGGACTCTCCTACAATGAGCAGTTCTTC.

The chain is built from TRBV19 and TRBJ2-3, with no clear D. V lost 3 bases to trimming and J lost 0 bases, with 7 bases between them. The CDR3 is 14 amino acids. Germline V gene sequence: CDR1 LNHDA, CDR2 SQIVND (reference sequence). Written as DNA, the CDR3 is TGTGCCAGTAGTATGTCCCAGAGCACAGATACGCAGTATTTT. Amino acid sequence: CASSMSQSTDTQYF.

The chain joins TRBV7-9 to TRBJ1-4; 8 nucleotides match TRBD1. The V segment lost 3 bases and the J segment 5 bases; nucleotides outside the gene matches: 5. The CDR3 is 15 residues long. Looked up from germline, CDR1 is SEHNR and CDR2 is FQNEAQ (reference sequence). In nucleotides, the CDR3 is TGTGCCAGCAGCTTTGCCGGGACAGGCAATGAAAAACTGTTTTTT. Amino acids: CASSFAGTGNEKLFF.

Here the CDR3 reads CAITGQETYEQYF. DNA of the CDR3: TGTGCCATCACCGGACAGGAAACCTACGAGCAGTACTTC. The chain links TRBV10-3 to TRBJ2-7, with TRBD1 matching 7 bases. There are 13 residues in the CDR3. V trimming: 7 bases; J trimming: 2 bases; junction bases outside the gene matches: 5. Germline CDR1 ENHRY, CDR2 SYGVKD.

The CDR3 is CASSSMDRGMNTEAFF. The CDR3 nucleotides are TGTGCCAGCAGCTCTATGGACAGGGGCATGAACACTGAAGCTTTCTTT. V usage is TRBV11-2 and J usage is TRBJ1-1; TRBD1 matches 9 bases. Germline assignment: CDR1 SGHAT and CDR2 FQNNGV. The CDR3 sequence is 16 residues long. Unmatched junction bases numbered 6, after V lost 4 bases and J lost 0 bases.

The chain joins TRBV7-2 to TRBJ2-1; tentative D call: TRBD2 (5 bases). Germline loops: CDR1 SGHTA, CDR2 FQGNSA. The CDR3 runs 12 residues. Trimming shortened V by 7 bases and J by 6 bases, and 10 bases separated the two germline ends. CDR3 nucleotide sequence: TGTGCCAGCATCCTAGGACTCAATGAGCAGTTCTTC. This sequence encodes CASILGLNEQFF.

The chain has TRBV19 and TRBJ1-1, with D unresolved. With 1 base removed from V and 0 bases from J, the gap between germline ends came to 9 bases. The germline gives CDR1 LNHDA, CDR2 SQIVND (reference sequence). There are 15 residues in the CDR3. CDR3 loop: CASSIAREMNTEAFF. CDR3 DNA sequence: TGTGCCAGTAGTATAGCTCGGGAGATGAACACTGAAGCTTTCTTT.

The chain carries TRBV6-5 and TRBJ2-7, with 9 nucleotides matching TRBD1. Germline assignment: CDR1 MNHEY and CDR2 SVGAGI. With V trimmed by 4 bases and J by 3 bases, 10 bases remained unmatched. The CDR3 has 16 residues. CDR3 amino acids: CASSSWDRVPYYEQYF. CDR3 nucleotides: TGTGCCAGCAGTTCTTGGGACAGGGTACCCTACTACGAGCAGTACTTC.

The chain recombines TRBV7-3 with TRBJ2-3; D is ambiguous. This CDR3 spans 13 amino acids. Trimming took 3 bases from V and 1 from J, leaving 5 bases between them. Per the germline V gene, CDR1 is SGHTA and CDR2 is FQGTGA. The CDR3 here is CASSFSGTDTQYF. The DNA for the CDR3 is TGTGCCAGCAGCTTCAGCGGCACAGATACGCAGTATTTT.

The chain joins TRBV6-1 to TRBJ1-2; TRBD1 matches 7 bases. Unmatched junction bases numbered 13, after V lost 7 bases and J lost 8 bases. The CDR3 is 14 amino acids. Germline V gene lookup returns CDR1 MNHNS and CDR2 SASEGT. The CDR3, as DNA: TGTGCCAGCAATTCATTTGACAGGGAGTTGGGCTACACCTTC. Residues: CASNSFDRELGYTF.

J is TRBJ2-7 and V is TRBV21-1; TRBD1, the table's D call, lacks a check against the DNA. TRBV21-1 is deemed a pseudogene. CDR3 size: 15 residues. CDR3 nucleotide sequence: TGTGCCAGCAGCAAAGTGGCCCAGGGCTGCCACGAGCAGTACTTC. Encoded protein: CASSKVAQGCHEQYF.